Listed below are T cell receptor beta chains from one sample, sequenced in a study of cytomegalovirus exposure and HLA in healthy donors. TCRdb's copy holds only in-frame clones and misses some; the assay was immunoSEQ multiplex PCR. The sample has around 150,000 clones; 76% are singletons. Sequencing input: PBMCs. All receptors come from a man aged 35 to 55 in good health and CMV-seronegative. Both conserved end residues are part of each CDR3. A D gene is named only where the DNA matches it firmly. Size tells how often a clone was seen (once, few, many) or the class of an expanded clone, and some rows leave it out.

TRBJ2-6	-	TRBV1	-	CTSRLASGANVLTF	TGCACCAGCAGACTAGCCTCCGGGGCCAACGTCCTGACTTTC
TRBJ2-7	TRBD2	TRBV7-9	once	CASSPGLAGAYEQYF	TGTGCCAGCAGCCCGGGACTAGCGGGAGCCTACGAGCAGTACTTC
TRBJ2-7	-	TRBV5-6	-	CASNAKAGLLEQYF	TGTGCCAGCAATGCCAAGGCAGGGCTCCTCGAGCAGTACTTC
TRBJ2-3	-	TRBV6-1	-	CASSPDSATQYF	TGTGCCAGCAGCCCGGACAGCGCTACGCAGTATTTT
TRBJ2-7	TRBD1	TRBV7-9	-	CASSTTGGSYEQYF	TGTGCCAGCAGCACAACAGGGGGCTCCTACGAGCAGTACTTC
TRBJ2-7	TRBD2	TRBV27	-	CASSLVGGSAYEQYF	TGTGCCAGCAGTTTAGTGGGCGGGAGCGCCTACGAGCAGTACTTC
TRBJ1-4	TRBD1	TRBV9	-	CASSAGTGSNEKLFF	TGTGCCAGCAGCGCCGGGACAGGGAGCAATGAAAAACTGTTTTTT
TRBJ2-2	-	TRBV7-9	-	CASSRSGGELFF	TGTGCCAGCAGCCGCTCCGGCGGGGAGCTGTTTTTT
TRBJ2-7	-	TRBV10-1	-	CATSRAYEQYF	TGCGCCACCTCGCGAGCCTACGAGCAGTACTTC
TRBJ2-1	TRBD2	TRBV7-3	few	CASSLNVGGTSGRGNEQFF	TGTGCCAGCAGCTTAAATGTCGGCGGGACTAGCGGGAGAGGGAATGAGCAGTTCTTC
TRBJ1-1	-	TRBV5-1	-	CASSPDGDTEAFF	TGCGCCAGCAGCCCAGACGGGGACACTGAAGCTTTCTTT
TRBJ1-1	-	TRBV4-2	-	CASSQEGGMNTEAFF	TGTGCCAGCAGCCAAGAGGGGGGGATGAACACTGAAGCTTTCTTT
TRBJ2-5	TRBD2	TRBV2	-	CASRETSGGYETQYF	TGTGCCAGCAGGGAGACTAGCGGGGGGTATGAGACCCAGTACTTC
TRBJ2-5	TRBD1	TRBV7-2	-	CASSLAGGQGIGETQYF	TGTGCCAGCAGCTTAGCGGGGGGACAGGGAATTGGAGAGACCCAGTACTTC
TRBJ2-5	TRBD2	TRBV19	-	CASSSHSGTSVTQYF	TGTGCCAGTAGTAGCCATAGCGGGACGAGCGTGACCCAGTACTTC
TRBJ1-2	-	TRBV11-3	once	CASSPGGPGAVRDYGYTF	TGTGCCAGCAGCCCGGGCGGGCCAGGGGCGGTTCGGGACTATGGCTACACCTTC
TRBJ1-1	TRBD1	TRBV25-1	-	CASSDYRGATEAFF	TGTGCCAGCAGTGATTACAGGGGGGCCACTGAAGCTTTCTTT
TRBJ2-1	TRBD2	TRBV5-1	-	CASSYPGLAVDEQFF	TGCGCCAGCAGCTACCCGGGACTAGCAGTCGATGAGCAGTTCTTC
TRBJ2-7	-	TRBV27	-	CASSLFAGRAYEQYF	TGTGCCAGCAGTTTATTTGCGGGACGAGCCTACGAGCAGTACTTC
TRBJ1-2	-	TRBV7-9	-	CASSLAQVGLDGYTF	TGTGCCAGCAGCTTAGCGCAGGTCGGTTTGGATGGCTACACCTTC
TRBJ1-6	TRBD1	TRBV30	-	CAWSRQGDSPLHF	TGTGCCTGGAGTCGGCAGGGGGATTCACCCCTCCACTTT
TRBJ2-3	-	TRBV5-5	-	CASSWTRALTDTQYF	TGTGCCAGCAGCTGGACCAGGGCACTCACAGATACGCAGTATTTT
TRBJ1-2	-	TRBV29-1	-	CSVDSAGRGYTF	TGCAGCGTTGACTCAGCAGGGCGAGGCTACACCTTC
TRBJ2-5	TRBD2	TRBV7-6	-	CASSLLAGGQETQYF	TGTGCCAGCAGCTTATTGGCGGGGGGGCAAGAGACCCAGTACTTC
TRBJ2-1	TRBD1	TRBV27	-	CASRNRGRSNEQFF	TGTGCCAGCAGAAACAGGGGGCGATCTAATGAGCAGTTCTTC
TRBJ1-1	-	TRBV7-2	-	CASSQKRGTEAFF	TGTGCCAGCAGTCAAAAAAGGGGGACTGAAGCTTTCTTT
TRBJ2-3	TRBD2	TRBV7-9	once	CASSSRGLAPFTDTQYF	TGTGCCAGCAGCTCAAGAGGACTAGCGCCCTTCACAGATACGCAGTATTTT
TRBJ2-5	TRBD2	TRBV2	-	CASSVNGGALETQYF	TGTGCCAGCAGTGTCAACGGGGGGGCCTTGGAGACCCAGTACTTC
TRBJ2-4	-	TRBV15	-	CATSRDTGRENIQYF	TGTGCCACCAGCAGAGATACAGGGAGGGAAAACATTCAGTACTTC